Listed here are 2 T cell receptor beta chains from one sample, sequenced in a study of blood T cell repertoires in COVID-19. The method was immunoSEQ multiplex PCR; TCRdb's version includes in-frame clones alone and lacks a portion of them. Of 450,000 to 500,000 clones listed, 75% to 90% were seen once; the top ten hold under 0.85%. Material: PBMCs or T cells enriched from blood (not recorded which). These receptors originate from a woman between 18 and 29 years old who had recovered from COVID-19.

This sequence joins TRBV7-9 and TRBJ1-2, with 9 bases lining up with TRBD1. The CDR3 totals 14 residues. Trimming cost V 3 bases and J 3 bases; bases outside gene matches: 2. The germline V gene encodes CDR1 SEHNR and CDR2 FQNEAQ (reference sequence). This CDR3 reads CASSLTGGYYGYTF. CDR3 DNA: TGTGCCAGCAGCTTGACAGGGGGATACTATGGCTACACCTTC. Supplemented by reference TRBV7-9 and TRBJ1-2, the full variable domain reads DTGVSQNPRHKITKRGQNVTFRCDPISEHNRLYWYRQTLGQGPEFLTYFQNEAQLEKSRLLSDRFSAERPKGSFSTLEIQRTEQGDSAMYLCASSLTGGYYGYTFGSGTRLTVV.

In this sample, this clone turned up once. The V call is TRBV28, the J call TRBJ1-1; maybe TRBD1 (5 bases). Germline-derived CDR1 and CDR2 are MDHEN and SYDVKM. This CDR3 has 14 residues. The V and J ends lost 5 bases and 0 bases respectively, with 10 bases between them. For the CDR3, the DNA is TGTGCCAGCAGTAGGGGCACCTTGAACACTGAAGCTTTCTTT. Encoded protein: CASSRGTLNTEAFF.